Listed below are T cell receptor beta chains from one sample, sequenced in a study of T cell changes during pregnancy in multiple sclerosis. Some clones are missing from TCRdb's copy, which holds only in-frame ones; the method was immunoSEQ multiplex PCR. The sample records over 85,000 clones, 75% to 95% being singletons. This specimen was peripheral blood, taken in the first trimester of pregnancy. All receptors derive from a female donor in good health, enrolled as a control in a pregnancy study. Both conserved end residues are part of each CDR3. Each record gives: V gene, clone size, D gene, J gene, CDR3 DNA, CDR3 protein. The D gene is left open where the match is weak. Some rows mark clone size as missing; the rest say once, few, many or name a class of expanded clone.

v_call: TRBV4-3; clone_size: .; d_call: .; j_call: TRBJ1-2; cdr3_nt: TGCGCCAGCAGCCCCTACAGGGATGGCTATGGCTACACCTTC; cdr3_aa: CASSPYRDGYGYTF
v_call: TRBV2; clone_size: .; d_call: TRBD1; j_call: TRBJ1-5; cdr3_nt: TGTGCCAGCAGTGGACAGGGGAATCAGCCCCAGCATTTT; cdr3_aa: CASSGQGNQPQHF
v_call: TRBV2; clone_size: .; d_call: TRBD1; j_call: TRBJ1-3; cdr3_nt: TGTGCCAGCAGGGATTTAGACAGGGGGCAACGAAACACCATATATTTT; cdr3_aa: CASRDLDRGQRNTIYF
v_call: TRBV20-1; clone_size: .; d_call: TRBD1; j_call: TRBJ1-1; cdr3_nt: TGCAGTGCACAACAGGGGAAAGGAGCTTTCTTT; cdr3_aa: CSAQQGKGAFF
v_call: TRBV7-8; clone_size: .; d_call: TRBD1; j_call: TRBJ1-6; cdr3_nt: TGTGCCAGCAGCCCCCCGGCTACAGGGGGGACCACAAGCTCCTATAATTCACCCCTCCACTTT; cdr3_aa: CASSPPATGGTTSSYNSPLHF
v_call: TRBV21-1; clone_size: .; d_call: .; j_call: TRBJ1-5; cdr3_nt: TGTGCCAGCGCCCCATGGACAGGGGAGCGGCAGCCCCAGCATTTT; cdr3_aa: CASAPWTGERQPQHF
v_call: TRBV6-1; clone_size: .; d_call: .; j_call: TRBJ2-7; cdr3_nt: TGTGCCACCAGGACAGAGGAGTTTTCCTACGAGCAGTACTTC; cdr3_aa: CATRTEEFSYEQYF
v_call: TRBV28; clone_size: .; d_call: .; j_call: TRBJ1-2; cdr3_nt: TGTGCCAGCAGTTCGGGACAAAACTATGGCTACACCTTC; cdr3_aa: CASSSGQNYGYTF
v_call: TRBV7-9; clone_size: .; d_call: .; j_call: TRBJ2-3; cdr3_nt: TGTGCCAGCAGCCCGAGTCGCACAGATACGCAGTATTTT; cdr3_aa: CASSPSRTDTQYF
v_call: TRBV7-2; clone_size: .; d_call: .; j_call: TRBJ2-7; cdr3_nt: TGTGCCAGCAGCTCATCGACTGACTACGAGCAGTACTTC; cdr3_aa: CASSSSTDYEQYF
v_call: TRBV7-9; clone_size: few; d_call: TRBD1; j_call: TRBJ1-4; cdr3_nt: TGTGCCAGCAGCAAAAGCCTGGGACAGGGAAGACTGTTTTTT; cdr3_aa: CASSKSLGQGRLFF
v_call: TRBV13; clone_size: many; d_call: .; j_call: TRBJ1-5; cdr3_nt: TGTGCCAGCAGCTTAGGAGGCGGGGCAGTTCCGAATCAGCCCCAGCATTTT; cdr3_aa: CASSLGGGAVPNQPQHF
v_call: TRBV10-3; clone_size: .; d_call: TRBD1; j_call: TRBJ2-7; cdr3_nt: TGTGCCATCGAGGAGGGACAGGGCAAGACCTACGAGCAGTACTTC; cdr3_aa: CAIEEGQGKTYEQYF